The TCR beta chain under discussion was sequenced for a study of patients and donors after allogeneic stem cell transplantation (dated by TCRdb to about 2020). The germline V gene specifies LGHNA as CDR1 and YSLEER as CDR2. The junction shows trimming of 0 bases on V and 2 bases on J, plus 9 bases between the germline ends. Its CDR3 holds 15 amino acids, cysteine through phenylalanine. Only the CDR3 part of the read is kept: 45 bases, read in frame from the first base. The library came from RT-PCR. Sequencing took place on a NextSeq 550. In-frame beta chains were kept once TCRdb had trimmed the public reads at Q25 with fastp and called clones with MiXCR. All rows with the same CDR3 protein become a single entry with the most common DNA and genes. This sample comprises 800,000 to 1,000,000 distinct CDR3 sequences, over 15% of them detected only once. The ten largest account for 5% to 6.5% of the sample.

With regard to this clonotype: Its binding antigen is unknown. No base quality values were provided; no much bigger clone lies one nucleotide off.

The sequence was collected from a human donor who was either an allogeneic HSCT recipient or a stem cell or donor lymphocyte infusion donor (not recorded which). It is not recorded whose cells these are; they may come from a transplant donor. Sequences were obtained from blood, either unsorted or a sorted T cell fraction (not recorded which). Recombination linked TRBV4-3 to TRBJ2-3, with no D gene named confidently. DNA sequence: TGCGCCAGCAGCCAAGAGGGCACTAACACAGATACGCAGTATTTT. Its product reads: CASSQEGTNTDTQYF.